Each of the 30 T cell receptor beta chains below was sequenced from the same sample in a study of blood T cell repertoires in COVID-19. Method: immunoSEQ multiplex PCR; TCRdb's copy keeps in-frame clones and lacks some. The profile shows some 300,000 clones, around nine tenths of them singletons. The sample comprised PBMCs or T cells enriched from blood (not recorded which). The receptors were gathered from a woman aged 55-70 years in a cohort exposed to, infected with or recovered from COVID-19 (not recorded which).

V and J are TRBV29-1 and TRBJ2-7; D is possibly TRBD2 (6 bases). The germline gives CDR1 SQVTM, CDR2 ANQGSEA. The germline V and J ends were trimmed by 7 bases and 2 bases, with 18 bases remaining between them. This CDR3 contains 14 residues. CDR3 in amino acids: CSAFSPSATYEQYF. The CDR3 DNA is TGCAGCGCTTTTTCGCCTAGCGCCACCTACGAGCAGTACTTC.

V and J are TRBV5-1 and TRBJ2-2; D not certain. The CDR3 covers 13 residues. CDR1 and CDR2 from the germline V gene are SGHRS and YFSETQ. The ends were cut back, 0 bases at V and 5 bases at J, with 5 bases in the middle. CDR3 bases: TGCGCCAGCAGCTTGGCTCGGACCGGGGAGCTGTTTTTT. It specifies CASSLARTGELFF.

The CDR3: CASSLLNRGAGANVLTF. Here the CDR3 DNA reads TGTGCCAGCAGTTTATTAAACAGGGGTGCTGGGGCCAACGTCCTGACTTTC. The chain employs TRBV27 and TRBJ2-6, with 7 positions matching TRBD1. Unmatched junction bases numbered 5, after V lost 1 base and J lost 2 bases. The CDR3 totals 17 residues. CDR1 and CDR2 from the germline V gene are MNHEY and SMNVEV (reference sequence).

The rearrangement links TRBV30 to TRBJ2-1; 10 bases are shared with TRBD1. The germline V gene has CDR1 GTSNPN and CDR2 SVGIG (reference sequence). Losses at the gene ends were 2 bases for V and 7 bases for J; bases not matched to a gene: 5. The CDR3 is 14 residues long. The CDR3 reads CAWSSGQGINEQFF. In nucleotides, the CDR3 is TGTGCCTGGAGTTCGGGACAGGGGATAAATGAGCAGTTCTTC.

V is TRBV9 and J is TRBJ2-7; TRBD2 matches 10 bases. The CDR3 extends over 14 amino acids. V dropped 0 bases and J dropped 3; count of bases not matched to a gene: 0. Germline loops: CDR1 SGDLS, CDR2 YYNGEE. The CDR3 sequence: CASSVGLAGYEQYF. The CDR3 DNA reads TGTGCCAGCAGCGTAGGACTAGCGGGCTACGAGCAGTACTTC.

V gene TRBV7-9 combines with J gene TRBJ2-1, with D possibly being TRBD1 (5 bases). Germline V lookup: CDR1 SEHNR, CDR2 FQNEAQ (reference sequence). The CDR3 totals 16 residues. V lost 4 bases and J lost 4, with 17 bases in between. The CDR3 coding sequence is TGTGCCAGCAGCTCGATTGAGACAGAGAAATACAATGAGCAGTTCTTC. Translating gives CASSSIETEKYNEQFF.

This chain uses TRBV4-1 with TRBJ1-1; TRBD1 aligns across 7 bases. The trim removed 0 bases at V and 5 bases at J, leaving 6 bases unmatched. Germline loops: CDR1 MGHRA, CDR2 YSYEKL. The CDR3 extends over 15 amino acids. The CDR3 DNA reads as TGCGCCAGCAGCCAAGATCCTCCACAGGGGACTGAAGCTTTCTTT. Residues: CASSQDPPQGTEAFF.

This chain links TRBV9 with TRBJ2-1; possible D gene TRBD2, 5 bases. V was clipped by 0 bases and J by 6 bases, with 13 bases between them. The germline V gene has CDR1 SGDLS and CDR2 YYNGEE. The CDR3 length is 15 residues. CDR3 loop: CASSVGEGGGNEQFF. The CDR3 DNA is TGTGCCAGCAGCGTAGGAGAGGGCGGAGGCAATGAGCAGTTCTTC.

This clone was recorded only once. The gene calls are TRBV11-3 and TRBJ2-1; 8 bases fit TRBD1. The CDR3 loop spans 14 amino acids. V trimming: 3 bases; J trimming: 4 bases; junction bases outside the gene matches: 2. Germline V gene lookup returns CDR1 SGHNT and CDR2 YENEEA. CDR3 sequence reads: CASSFQGAYNEQFF. CDR3 nucleotide sequence: TGTGCCAGCAGCTTTCAGGGGGCGTACAATGAGCAGTTCTTC.

The chain is built from TRBV5-1 and TRBJ2-2; 12 nucleotides agree with TRBD2. The CDR3 has 16 residues. Looked up from germline, CDR1 is SGHRS and CDR2 is YFSETQ. V gave up 4 bases and J gave up 7 bases; unmatched junction bases: 8. The CDR3 region is CASSRLAGGPVGELFF. CDR3 in DNA: TGCGCCAGCAGCCGGCTAGCGGGAGGGCCAGTCGGGGAGCTGTTTTTT.

This chain uses TRBV11-2 with TRBJ2-4, with D tentatively TRBD1 (6 bases). Germline V gives CDR1 SGHAT, CDR2 FQNNGV. This CDR3 spans 16 amino acids. V gave up 0 bases and J gave up 2 bases, with 11 bases separating them. The CDR3 protein is CASSLEQGSSKNIQYF. The CDR3 nucleotides are TGTGCCAGCAGCTTAGAACAGGGAAGTTCCAAAAACATTCAGTACTTC.

The chain recombines TRBV7-9 with TRBJ2-2; 8 bases align to TRBD1. The germline V gene encodes CDR1 SEHNR and CDR2 FQNEAQ (reference sequence). This CDR3 contains 16 residues. Trimming removed 2 bases from V and 1 base from J; junction bases left unmatched: 3. The CDR3 nucleotides are TGTGCCAGCAGCTTAACGGGACAGGTGAACACCGGGGAGCTGTTTTTT. Translating gives CASSLTGQVNTGELFF.

This chain joins TRBV7-9 and TRBJ1-1, with no clear D. Looked up from germline, CDR1 is SEHNR and CDR2 is FQNEAQ (reference sequence). The CDR3 is made up of 11 amino acids. The V and J ends lost 5 bases and 11 bases respectively, with 12 bases between them. Here the CDR3 DNA reads TGTGCCAGCAGCCGTCCGGGGAATGCTTTCTTT. Its translation: CASSRPGNAFF.

The sample holds a few counts of this clone. The chain couples TRBV21-1 to TRBJ2-7; the DNA was not used to check the table's D call, TRBD1. TRBV21-1 is assigned pseudogene status. The CDR3 has 13 residues. The DNA of the CDR3 is TGTGCCAGCAGTGACAGACGCTCCTACGAGCAGTACTTC. Its translation is CASSDRRSYEQYF.

The V and J genes are TRBV19 and TRBJ2-3, with D perhaps TRBD1 (6 bases). The V end was cut by 7 bases, the J end by 1 base, with 21 bases between. The germline V gene encodes CDR1 LNHDA and CDR2 SQIVND (reference sequence). The CDR3 is made up of 17 amino acids. In DNA form, the CDR3 reads TGTGCCAGTACCGCGGTACAGGGTCGTTTCGGCACAGATACGCAGTATTTT. Translation gives CASTAVQGRFGTDTQYF. Looking up the rest from reference TRBV19 and TRBJ2-3 gives the full variable domain: DGGITQSPKYLFRKEGQNVTLSCEQNLNHDAMYWYRQDPGQGLRLIYYSQIVNDFQKGDIAEGYSVSREKKESFPLTVTSAQKNPTAFYLCASTAVQGRFGTDTQYFGPGTRLTVL.

J is TRBJ2-3 and V is TRBV2; TRBD2 matches at 8 bases. The ends lost 5 bases at V and 0 bases at J; junction bases unmatched: 4. The CDR3 runs to 15 residues. Germline loops: CDR1 SNHLY, CDR2 FYNNEI. The CDR3 nucleotides read TGTGCCAGCAGTTGGAGCGGGAGTAGCACAGATACGCAGTATTTT. Its protein product is CASSWSGSSTDTQYF.

The chain recombines TRBV30 with TRBJ1-2; 7 bases line up with TRBD1. Germline loops: CDR1 GTSNPN, CDR2 SVGIG (reference sequence). The V gene end was trimmed by 7 bases and the J gene end by 4 bases; junction bases not matched to a gene: 9. CDR3 length equals 13 residues. The CDR3 DNA reads TGTGCCTCTCTGGGACAGCGATTCTATGGCTACACCTTC. Translation: CASLGQRFYGYTF. Filled out from reference TRBV30 and TRBJ1-2, the complete variable domain reads SQTIHQWPATLVQPVGSPLSLECTVEGTSNPNLYWYRQAAGRGLQLLFYSVGIGQISSEVPQNLSASRPQDRQFILSSKKLLLSDSGFYLCASLGQRFYGYTFGSGTRLTVV.

A single count supports this clone. The chain uses TRBV5-6 and TRBJ2-6; D perhaps matches TRBD1 (6 bases). The CDR3 consists of 16 residues. Trimming removed 2 bases at V and 0 bases at J, with 9 bases between. Germline V gene data show CDR1 as SGHDT and CDR2 as YYEEEE. CDR3 in DNA: TGTGCCAGCAGCTTACCGGACAGCTCTGGGGCCAACGTCCTGACTTTC. This codes for CASSLPDSSGANVLTF.

This rearrangement joins TRBV6-2 or TRBV6-3 to TRBJ1-1, with no clear D. V was cut by 2 bases and J by 5 bases, with 12 bases left in between. The CDR3 consists of 14 residues. Germline V gives CDR1 MNHEY, CDR2 SVGEGT. CDR3 amino acids: CASSYVGVSTEAFF. The CDR3 DNA is TGTGCCAGCAGTTACGTCGGGGTTAGTACTGAAGCTTTCTTT.

The chain combines TRBV28 with TRBJ2-1; 14 nucleotides match TRBD2. CDR1 MDHEN and CDR2 SYDVKM come from the germline V gene. Trimming cost V 4 bases and J 9 bases; bases outside gene matches: 5. The CDR3 loop spans 15 amino acids. The CDR3 protein is CASSWGLAGVGEQFF. For the CDR3, the DNA is TGTGCCAGCAGTTGGGGACTAGCGGGAGTTGGTGAGCAGTTCTTC.

The chain is built from TRBV30 and TRBJ1-2; no definite D call. Deletions cut 7 bases from V and 6 bases from J, with 15 bases between. Looked up from germline, CDR1 is GTSNPN and CDR2 is SVGIG (reference sequence). The CDR3 totals 12 residues. In nucleotides, the CDR3 is TGTGCCTATACGAGGAATGAGGATGGCTACACCTTC. Translating it yields CAYTRNEDGYTF.

The chain recombines TRBV25-1 with TRBJ2-1, with D perhaps matching TRBD1 (5 bases). V lost 6 bases, J lost 1 base, and 13 bases lay in between. The CDR3 runs to 15 residues. The germline V gene has CDR1 MGHDK and CDR2 SYGVNS. The CDR3 DNA reads TGTGCCAGCAGCGCATCATCAGGGTCCTACAATGAGCAGTTCTTC. This sequence encodes CASSASSGSYNEQFF.

This clone was counted only a few times. J is TRBJ1-1 and V is TRBV3-1 (or the pseudogene TRBV3-2); 9 bases are shared with TRBD1. Germline CDR1 is LGHDT and CDR2 is YNNKEL (reference sequence). The CDR3 is made up of 13 amino acids. V trimming: 4 bases; J trimming: 3 bases; junction bases outside the gene matches: 0. The CDR3 nucleotides read TGTGCCAGCAGCCGGGACAGGGACACTGAAGCTTTCTTT. Translated: CASSRDRDTEAFF.

The rearrangement uses TRBV11-2 and TRBJ1-2; TRBD1 might be the D (5 bases). In germline, CDR1 is SGHAT, CDR2 FQNNGV. V was cut by 4 bases and J by 8 bases, with 14 bases left in between. This CDR3 has 13 residues. In DNA, the CDR3 is TGTGCCAGCAGCTCTCAGGGCCCTTGGGGCTACACCTTC. Translation gives CASSSQGPWGYTF.

This chain uses TRBV5-1 with TRBJ2-1; 8 nucleotides line up with TRBD2. V shed 2 bases and J 6 bases; nucleotides not matched to a gene: 7. Germline CDR1 and CDR2: SGHRS and YFSETQ. The CDR3 runs to 15 residues. The CDR3 DNA sequence: TGCGCCAGCAGCTTTCCGGGAGGGCCCCGCAATGAGCAGTTCTTC. Translation: CASSFPGGPRNEQFF.

The V gene is TRBV5-1, the J gene TRBJ2-2; D is possibly TRBD1 (6 bases). With 0 bases removed from V and 5 bases from J, the gap between germline ends came to 14 bases. CDR1 is SGHRS and CDR2 is YFSETQ in the germline V gene. This CDR3 spans 16 amino acids. The CDR3 DNA follows: TGCGCCAGCAGCTTGGCCGTGGGGGCTGGAACCGGGGAGCTGTTTTTT. It yields the protein CASSLAVGAGTGELFF.

This clone was detected only once. V gene TRBV7-3 combines with J gene TRBJ2-1, with D unclear. V was clipped by 2 bases and J by 8 bases, with 10 bases between them. Germline V lookup: CDR1 SGHTA, CDR2 FQGTGA. There are 13 residues in the CDR3. The CDR3, as DNA: TGTGCCAGCAGCTTAGGGCCTGGTTATGAGCAGTTCTTC. Protein product: CASSLGPGYEQFF.

V usage is TRBV29-1 and J usage is TRBJ2-3, with 10 nucleotides matching TRBD1. The germline V gene has CDR1 SQVTM and CDR2 ANQGSEA. This CDR3 comprises 14 residues. With 3 bases clipped from V and 1 base from J, the junction kept 1 base outside the gene matches. The CDR3 region is CSVDGTGGTDTQYF. The CDR3 DNA follows: TGCAGCGTTGACGGGACAGGGGGCACAGATACGCAGTATTTT.

This chain connects TRBV28 to TRBJ1-5, with 8 bases identical to TRBD1. Germline trimming cut 4 bases from V and 1 base from J; bases unmatched to any gene: 24. Per germline, CDR1 MDHEN and CDR2 SYDVKM. This CDR3 is 22 amino acids long. CDR3: CASSSTLGQGKITRSSNQPQHF. The DNA for the CDR3 is TGTGCCAGCAGTTCGACTCTTGGACAGGGAAAAATTACTAGATCGAGCAATCAGCCCCAGCATTTT. Supplemented by reference TRBV28 and TRBJ1-5, the full variable domain reads DVKVTQSSRYLVKRTGEKVFLECVQDMDHENMFWYRQDPGLGLRLIYFSYDVKMKEKGDIPEGYSVSREKKERFSLILESASTNQTSMYLCASSSTLGQGKITRSSNQPQHFGDGTRLSIL.

The J gene is TRBJ2-2, the V gene TRBV19, with TRBD2 as a possible D gene (6 bases). Trimming stripped 5 bases from V and 6 bases from J, with 16 bases between. The CDR3 runs 15 residues. Germline CDR1 LNHDA, CDR2 SQIVND (reference sequence). The chain's CDR3 is CASSPGTRGAGELFF. CDR3 coding DNA: TGTGCCAGTAGTCCAGGGACCCGCGGGGCCGGGGAGCTGTTTTTT.